One and the same sample provided the 26 T cell receptor beta chains below, sequenced in a study of cytomegalovirus exposure and HLA in healthy donors (dated by TCRdb to the late 2010s). The library was built by means of the immunoSEQ multiplex PCR assay. TCRdb mirrors the immuneACCESS table, restricted to in-frame sequences. Some clones are absent from its copies; in checked studies, under half trace to an unresolved V gene, and the reason for the others is unknown. The sample profile shows around 98,000 clones; over 75% of them were found once. The ten largest account for 5.5% to 7% of the sample. Material: PBMCs. The receptors here all came from a man in his late teens or twenties in good health and CMV-seropositive.

The J gene is TRBJ2-6, the V gene TRBV5-1; 7 bases align to TRBD2. The CDR3 is made up of 16 amino acids. V trimming: 0 bases; J trimming: 2 bases; junction bases outside the gene matches: 2. Per the germline V gene, CDR1 is SGHRS and CDR2 is YFSETQ. The CDR3 DNA sequence: TGCGCCAGCAGCTTGGCGGGGGGACCTGGGGCCAACGTCCTGACTTTC. This encodes CASSLAGGPGANVLTF.

This clone was detected once. This chain joins TRBV4-2 and TRBJ2-2, with 8 positions matching TRBD2. V dropped 3 bases and J dropped 4; count of bases not matched to a gene: 13. The CDR3 spans 18 residues. Germline V lookup: CDR1 LGHNA, CDR2 YNFKEQ. This CDR3 is CASSQEPSGGVVTGELFF. The CDR3 DNA is TGTGCCAGCAGCCAGGAACCCTCCGGGGGGGTAGTCACCGGGGAGCTGTTTTTT.

The rearrangement links TRBV4-3 to TRBJ2-7; D might be TRBD1 (5 bases). Germline V gene sequence: CDR1 LGHNA, CDR2 YSLEER. The V end lost 0 bases, the J end lost 5 bases, and 8 bases lay between the germline ends. The CDR3 totals 13 residues. The CDR3 loop reads CASSQDRGHEQYF. CDR3 coding DNA: TGCGCCAGCAGCCAAGATAGGGGCCACGAGCAGTACTTC.

This clone was seen a single time. The rearrangement uses TRBV4-3 and TRBJ1-4; a possible D gene is TRBD1 (6 bases). The V end lost 3 bases, the J end lost 0 bases, and 8 bases lay between the germline ends. Germline V gives CDR1 LGHNA, CDR2 YSLEER. The CDR3 consists of 15 residues. CDR3 protein: CASSQNRATNEKLFF. CDR3 bases: TGCGCCAGCAGCCAGAACAGGGCAACTAATGAAAAACTGTTTTTT.

This clone was seen a single time. CDR3 sequence: CASSLRGRNEKLFF. The CDR3 bases are TGTGCCAGCAGCTTGAGGGGGCGCAATGAAAAACTGTTTTTT. The chain carries TRBV5-8 and TRBJ1-4; TRBD1 matches 7 bases. The CDR3 has 14 residues. CDR1 and CDR2 from the germline V gene are SGHTS and YDEGEE. V shed 1 base, J shed 5 bases, and the junction held 2 bases outside the gene matches. The full variable domain, its missing parts supplied by reference TRBV5-8 and TRBJ1-4, is EAGVTQSPTHLIKTRGQQATLRCSPISGHTSVYWYQQALGLGLQFLLWYDEGEERNRGNFPPRFSGRQFPNYSSELNVNALELEDSALYLCASSLRGRNEKLFFGSGTQLSVL.

The chain couples TRBV10-1 to TRBJ2-1; TRBD2 matches at 9 bases. The germline gives CDR1 WNHNN, CDR2 SYGVQD (reference sequence). This CDR3 comprises 13 residues. V dropped 2 bases and J dropped 9; count of bases not matched to a gene: 2. In DNA, the CDR3 is TGCGCCAGCAGTGAGCCGGGACTAGCTGAGCAGTTCTTC. Translation: CASSEPGLAEQFF.

CDR3 amino acids: CASSILAGGPETQYF. The CDR3 coding sequence is TGTGCCAGTAGTATTCTAGCGGGAGGGCCAGAGACCCAGTACTTC. The rearrangement joins TRBV19 to TRBJ2-5; TRBD2 aligns across 12 bases. This CDR3 comprises 15 residues. V gave up 3 bases and J gave up 4 bases; unmatched junction bases: 3. Per the germline V gene, CDR1 is LNHDA and CDR2 is SQIVND (reference sequence). Together with reference TRBV19 and TRBJ2-5, the CDR3 gives the full variable domain: DGGITQSPKYLFRKEGQNVTLSCEQNLNHDAMYWYRQDPGQGLRLIYYSQIVNDFQKGDIAEGYSVSREKKESFPLTVTSAQKNPTAFYLCASSILAGGPETQYFGPGTRLLVL.

About this clone itself: Other DNA sequences in this sample translate to the same CDR3. This rearrangement joins TRBV27 to TRBJ1-5; 7 bases agree with TRBD1. Germline V gene data show CDR1 as MNHEY and CDR2 as SMNVEV (reference sequence). The CDR3 runs 14 residues. V shed 4 bases and J 3 bases; nucleotides not matched to a gene: 3. CDR3 region: CASSSGGSNQPQHF. CDR3 nucleotides: TGTGCCAGCAGTTCAGGGGGATCCAATCAGCCCCAGCATTTT.

The rearrangement uses TRBV4-1 and TRBJ1-5; maybe TRBD1 (6 bases). CDR1 and CDR2 from the germline V gene are MGHRA and YSYEKL. V dropped 2 bases and J dropped 3 bases, with 14 bases sitting between them. CDR3 size: 16 residues. CDR3 in DNA: TGCGCCAGCAGCCAAATCGGACAGCGTTTCAATCAGCCCCAGCATTTT. Its translation is CASSQIGQRFNQPQHF.

This clone was observed a single time. The V and J genes are TRBV6-5 and TRBJ2-7; 9 bases are a match to TRBD2. Germline V gene lookup returns CDR1 MNHEY and CDR2 SVGAGI. This CDR3 has 14 residues. V was pared by 4 bases and J by 2 bases, with 3 bases of the junction left unmatched. Written as DNA, the CDR3 is TGTGCCAGCAGTTTGTCTAGCGGGACCTACGAGCAGTACTTC. It translates to CASSLSSGTYEQYF.

The rearrangement links TRBV6-1 to TRBJ1-1; D remains unclear. Trimming took 7 bases from V and 0 from J, leaving 9 bases between them. The germline V gene encodes CDR1 MNHNS and CDR2 SASEGT. The CDR3 length is 13 residues. The CDR3 coding sequence is TGTGCCAGCAAACAGACGGTGAACACTGAAGCTTTCTTT. Translating gives CASKQTVNTEAFF.

The chain recombines TRBV19 with TRBJ2-6; TRBD2 agrees at 10 bases. V lost 9 bases to trimming and J lost 0 bases; unmatched junction nucleotides: 8. Germline V gene lookup returns CDR1 LNHDA and CDR2 SQIVND (reference sequence). The CDR3 covers 17 residues. CDR3 protein: CASRKGLADSGANVLTF. CDR3 bases: TGTGCCAGCAGAAAAGGACTAGCGGACTCTGGGGCCAACGTCCTGACTTTC.

This chain links TRBV10-1 with TRBJ1-4, with a tentative D call TRBD1 (5 bases). The CDR3 contains 14 residues. Germline values: CDR1 WNHNN, CDR2 SYGVQD (reference sequence). Trimming removed 6 bases at V and 5 bases at J, with 13 bases between. The CDR3 protein is CASRDGGMNEKLFF. CDR3 nucleotide sequence: TGCGCCAGCAGGGACGGGGGGATGAATGAAAAACTGTTTTTT.

This clone has just one count. The CDR3 nucleotides read TGTGCCAGCAGCCAATCGACCCGGGGGACCCGCGAAAAACTGTTTTTT. Encoded protein: CASSQSTRGTREKLFF. The J gene is TRBJ1-4, the V gene TRBV4-2; D is perhaps TRBD1 (5 bases). Trimming cost V 2 bases and J 8 bases, with 18 bases left between them. Germline V gene lookup returns CDR1 LGHNA and CDR2 YNFKEQ. The CDR3 has 16 residues.

The CDR3 reads CASSFLGTSGRVNEQFF. The CDR3 DNA follows: TGTGCCAGCAGTTTTCTCGGGACTAGCGGGAGAGTCAATGAGCAGTTCTTC. The rearrangement joins TRBV27 to TRBJ2-1, with TRBD2 matching over 14 bases. CDR1 and CDR2 (germline): MNHEY, SMNVEV (reference sequence). This CDR3 is 17 amino acids long. With V trimmed by 3 bases and J by 6 bases, 7 bases remained unmatched.

The rearrangement joins TRBV5-6 to TRBJ2-5, with a possible D match to TRBD2 (5 bases). CDR3 length: 14 residues. Trimming removed 4 bases from V and 4 bases from J, with 14 bases in between. CDR1 is SGHDT and CDR2 is YYEEEE in the germline V gene. The CDR3 reads CASSRSSARETQYF. In nucleotides, the CDR3 is TGTGCCAGCAGCCGCAGTAGCGCGCGAGAGACCCAGTACTTC.

Only one count was recorded for this clone. Here the CDR3 DNA reads TGTGCCAGCAGTTTAGTCCTAGCGGGAGTATCAGATACGCAGTATTTT. It codes for CASSLVLAGVSDTQYF. This chain uses TRBV28 with TRBJ2-3, with 10 positions matching TRBD2. This CDR3 has 16 amino acids. Germline CDR1 MDHEN, CDR2 SYDVKM. Trimming at V came to 2 bases and at J to 4 bases, leaving 6 bases not matched to a gene. The full variable domain, completed using reference TRBV28 and TRBJ2-3, is DVKVTQSSRYLVKRTGEKVFLECVQDMDHENMFWYRQDPGLGLRLIYFSYDVKMKEKGDIPEGYSVSREKKERFSLILESASTNQTSMYLCASSLVLAGVSDTQYFGPGTRLTVL.

V and J are TRBV27 and TRBJ2-7, with 8 bases that match TRBD2. Germline values: CDR1 MNHEY, CDR2 SMNVEV (reference sequence). This CDR3 is 15 amino acids long. The trim removed 5 bases at V and 0 bases at J, leaving 6 bases unmatched. CDR3 sequence: CASSPRGLVSYEQYF. The CDR3 coding sequence is TGTGCCAGCAGTCCCCGGGGACTAGTCTCCTACGAGCAGTACTTC.

This chain joins TRBV5-1 and TRBJ2-1, with 9 bases identical to TRBD1. Germline lookup yields CDR1 SGHRS and CDR2 YFSETQ. V lost 0 bases, J lost 5 bases, and 3 bases stayed unmatched. CDR3 length: 15 amino acids. This CDR3 is CASSLGDREDNEQFF. CDR3 bases: TGCGCCAGCAGCTTGGGGGACAGGGAAGACAATGAGCAGTTCTTC.

V and J are TRBV27 and TRBJ2-1; 14 nucleotides line up with TRBD2. Trimming removed 7 bases from V and 8 bases from J; junction bases left unmatched: 10. CDR3 length: 16 amino acids. CDR1 MNHEY and CDR2 SMNVEV come from the germline V gene (reference sequence). The CDR3 nucleotides read TGTGCCAGCACCATGACTAGCGGGGGGGCCAACGATGAGCAGTTCTTC. This gives the protein CASTMTSGGANDEQFF.

The V call is TRBV5-4, the J call TRBJ1-1; 12 positions match TRBD1. Germline loops: CDR1 SGHNT, CDR2 YYREEE (reference sequence). V dropped 4 bases and J dropped 4; count of bases not matched to a gene: 11. This CDR3 contains 17 residues. The CDR3 protein is CASSIRDRGREGTEAFF. The CDR3 bases are TGTGCCAGCAGCATCCGGGACAGGGGGCGCGAGGGCACTGAAGCTTTCTTT.

The V and J genes are TRBV5-4 and TRBJ1-2; 8 bases agree with TRBD1. Germline trimming cut 4 bases from V and 0 bases from J; bases unmatched to any gene: 5. The CDR3 runs 15 residues. Germline V CDR1 and CDR2: SGHNT, YYREEE (reference sequence). The CDR3 spells CASSHGTGANYGYTF. CDR3 coding DNA: TGTGCCAGCAGCCACGGGACAGGAGCTAACTATGGCTACACCTTC.

The V gene is TRBV11-2, the J gene TRBJ2-1; maybe TRBD2 (6 bases). There are 15 residues in the CDR3. The germline CDR1 and CDR2 sequences are SGHAT and FQNNGV. V lost 1 base and J 5 bases, leaving 12 bases between the germline ends. The CDR3: CASSLGPGANNEQFF. The CDR3 DNA follows: TGTGCCAGCAGCTTAGGTCCGGGAGCCAACAATGAGCAGTTCTTC.

The genes are TRBV19 and TRBJ2-5; 8 bases align to TRBD2. There are 13 residues in the CDR3. The germline V gene has CDR1 LNHDA and CDR2 SQIVND (reference sequence). V shed 7 bases and J 4 bases; nucleotides not matched to a gene: 5. The CDR3 reads CASNGRGGETQYF. CDR3 nucleotides: TGTGCCAGTAACGGGAGGGGGGGAGAGACCCAGTACTTC. Drawing the rest from reference TRBV19 and TRBJ2-5, the complete variable domain is DGGITQSPKYLFRKEGQNVTLSCEQNLNHDAMYWYRQDPGQGLRLIYYSQIVNDFQKGDIAEGYSVSREKKESFPLTVTSAQKNPTAFYLCASNGRGGETQYFGPGTRLLVL.

This sequence joins TRBV4-1 and TRBJ2-7, with 12 bases matching TRBD2. Germline V gives CDR1 MGHRA, CDR2 YSYEKL. The V gene end was trimmed by 3 bases and the J gene end by 4 bases; junction bases not matched to a gene: 19. CDR3 size: 20 residues. CDR3 amino acids: CASSHVTSGRTKDQLYEQYF. CDR3 DNA: TGCGCCAGCAGCCATGTCACTAGCGGGAGGACGAAAGACCAGTTATACGAGCAGTACTTC.

As concerns this clone: The sample contains more than one DNA sequence encoding this CDR3. The genes are TRBV10-2 and TRBJ2-2, with 11 bases fitting TRBD1. The CDR3 spans 16 residues. Germline V CDR1 and CDR2: WSHSY, SAAADI. Trimming removed 0 bases from V and 5 bases from J; junction bases left unmatched: 2. The CDR3 reads CASSESRDRGTGELFF. The CDR3 DNA sequence: TGCGCCAGCAGTGAGTCGAGGGACAGGGGGACCGGGGAGCTGTTTTTT.